The TCR beta chain described here comes from a study of radiotherapy plus CTLA-4 blockade in lung cancer. Looking at the study overall: For about 18% of patients, objective responses occurred, and 30% to 35% had disease control. Notes on the study in general: In blood, after radiotherapy plus ipilimumab, tumor-derived TCR clones expanded.

Ipilimumab-mediated CTLA-4 blockade plus focal radiation was given to patients having chemo-refractory metastatic non-small-cell lung cancer. Assay used: immunoSEQ multiplex PCR; TCRdb lists only in-frame clones, some missing. This table has roughly 86,000 clones, under 85% appearing once. Details on this clone: Antigen: not known.

The CDR3 consists of 16 residues. The V segment lost 2 bases and the J segment 4 bases; nucleotides outside the gene matches: 11. From germline, CDR1 is SGDLS and CDR2 YYNGEE. The sample here was peripheral blood, taken from a patient treated with radiotherapy plus ipilimumab. The J gene is TRBJ1-2, the V gene TRBV9; 7 nucleotides line up with TRBD1. The source is a human donor with non-small cell lung cancer who had stable disease on radiotherapy plus ipilimumab. CDR3 sequence: CASSVFDREGIYGYTF. The CDR3 nucleotides read TGTGCCAGCAGCGTCTTCGACAGGGAGGGAATCTATGGCTACACCTTC. The variable domain in full, with the rest retrieved from reference TRBV9 and TRBJ1-2, is DSGVTQTPKHLITATGQRVTLRCSPRSGDLSVYWYQQSLDQGLQFLIQYYNGEERAKGNILERFSAQQFPDLHSELNLSSLELGDSALYFCASSVFDREGIYGYTFGSGTRLTVV.